The rows below give T cell receptor beta chains drawn from one sample of a study of blood T cell repertoires in COVID-19. Here immunoSEQ multiplex PCR was the method, and the copy in TCRdb shows in-frame clones only, minus some. The sample records about 150,000 clones, roughly 90% being singletons. The sample taken for sequencing was PBMCs or T cells enriched from blood (not recorded which). Every receptor here comes from a woman in her forties who had been exposed to COVID-19. Both conserved end residues are trimmed from each CDR3.

j_gene: TRBJ2-3
v_gene: TRBV18
CDR3aa: ASSPGGSSTDTQY

j_gene: TRBJ1-6
v_gene: TRBV27
CDR3aa: ASSLRGLSNSPLH

j_gene: TRBJ2-1
v_gene: TRBV5-5
CDR3aa: ASRWTEPRDEQF

j_gene: TRBJ2-3
v_gene: TRBV25-1
CDR3aa: ASSELGQRTDTQY

j_gene: TRBJ1-1
v_gene: TRBV7-8
CDR3aa: ASSLGQGARRSTEAF

j_gene: TRBJ1-1
v_gene: TRBV19
CDR3aa: ASSRGLEAF

j_gene: TRBJ2-5
v_gene: TRBV27
CDR3aa: ASRQRGGSSGRATETQY

j_gene: TRBJ2-1
v_gene: TRBV6-5
CDR3aa: ASSRQGVHNEQF

j_gene: TRBJ2-4
v_gene: TRBV5-1
CDR3aa: ASSLATGGGTAGNIQY

j_gene: TRBJ1-1
v_gene: TRBV5-1
CDR3aa: ASSSQPPVRGQGINTEAF

j_gene: TRBJ2-1
v_gene: TRBV5-8
CDR3aa: ASSYRDRVGEQF

j_gene: TRBJ1-1
v_gene: TRBV27
CDR3aa: ASSADSKTEAF

j_gene: TRBJ1-1
v_gene: TRBV5-6
CDR3aa: ASSPKTVLNTEAF

j_gene: TRBJ2-7
v_gene: TRBV4-1
CDR3aa: ASSQIGTGAEQY

j_gene: TRBJ1-2
v_gene: TRBV3-1/TRBV3-2
CDR3aa: ASSQGCPGGNYGYT

j_gene: TRBJ1-2
v_gene: TRBV12-5
CDR3aa: ASGAGTVFAGYT

j_gene: TRBJ1-1
v_gene: TRBV7-9
CDR3aa: ASSSLDTLSAEAF

j_gene: TRBJ2-3
v_gene: TRBV28
CDR3aa: ASSRQGATTDTQY

j_gene: TRBJ2-7
v_gene: TRBV10-1
CDR3aa: ASSAQGVYEQY

j_gene: TRBJ1-5
v_gene: TRBV4-1
CDR3aa: ASSQGQGARNQPQH

j_gene: TRBJ1-2
v_gene: TRBV7-2
CDR3aa: ASSLEPRDSPFYGYT